The 9 T cell receptor beta chains reported below all come from one sample, sequenced in a study of OX40 agonist ivuxolimab in advanced cancers. Method: immunoSEQ multiplex PCR; TCRdb's copy keeps in-frame clones and lacks some. Of tens of thousands of clones in the sample, roughly 80% were seen once. Sequenced material: CD4+ or CD8+ T cells sorted from blood, taken in a trial of the OX40 agonist ivuxolimab. The receptor source for this set is an adult with an advanced solid tumor such as melanoma, head and neck, liver or kidney cancer.

The V call is TRBV5-1, the J call TRBJ1-4, with D hard to call. Germline lookup yields CDR1 SGHRS and CDR2 YFSETQ. The CDR3 contains 14 residues. Trimming removed 5 bases from V and 8 bases from J, with 16 bases in between. Here the CDR3 reads CASRLDPVREKLFF. The CDR3 region has the DNA TGCGCCAGCAGACTGGACCCTGTAAGGGAAAAACTGTTTTTT. Complete variable domain (other parts from reference TRBV5-1 and TRBJ1-4): KAGVTQTPRYLIKTRGQQVTLSCSPISGHRSVSWYQQTPGQGLQFLFEYFSETQRNKGNFPGRFSGRQFSNSRSEMNVSTLELGDSALYLCASRLDPVREKLFFGSGTQLSVL.

On this clone itself: A junction boundary mismatches the germline segment, possibly from a read error. The gene calls are TRBV29-1 and TRBJ2-5, with 12 bases identical to TRBD1. CDR1 SQVTM and CDR2 ANQGSEA come from the germline V gene. This CDR3 spans 15 amino acids. CDR3 loop: CSVEGRDRGRETQYF. The DNA for the CDR3 is TGCAGCGTCGAAGGCCGGGACAGGGGGCGAGAGACCCAGTACTTC.

Of note for this clone: The same CDR3 can be traced to other DNA sequences in this sample. Here the CDR3 reads CASSLTGNTEAFF. CDR3 in DNA: TGTGCCAGCAGCTTAACTGGGAACACTGAAGCTTTCTTT. This rearrangement joins TRBV7-3 to TRBJ1-1; no clear D. The CDR3 has 13 residues. Germline lookup yields CDR1 SGHTA and CDR2 FQGTGA. Trimming stripped 0 bases from V and 1 base from J, with 3 bases between.

V usage is TRBV6-6 and J usage is TRBJ2-6, with 7 positions matching TRBD2. From germline, CDR1 is MNHNY and CDR2 SVGAGI (reference sequence). V was clipped by 7 bases and J by 1 base; unmatched bases: 4. The CDR3 extends over 15 amino acids. Here the CDR3 DNA reads TGTGCCAGCATCAACGGGGGGTCTGGGGCCAACGTCCTGACTTTC. Translation: CASINGGSGANVLTF.

The chain links TRBV9 to TRBJ1-3; 9 bases are a match to TRBD1. The V and J ends lost 2 bases and 2 bases, in that order; junction bases with no gene match: 11. The germline V gene has CDR1 SGDLS and CDR2 YYNGEE. This CDR3 has 18 residues. DNA of the CDR3: TGTGCCAGCAGCGTCCACTCGGGACAGGGAGTAGCTGGAAACACCATATATTTT. As protein: CASSVHSGQGVAGNTIYF.

Of note for this clone: Other DNA sequences of this sample code for an identical CDR3. The chain employs TRBV29-1 and TRBJ1-2, with D uncertain. Germline loops: CDR1 SQVTM, CDR2 ANQGSEA. The length of the CDR3 is 13 residues. With 0 bases removed from V and 4 bases from J, the gap between germline ends came to 9 bases. The CDR3 loop reads CSVEEHGTYGYTF. CDR3 DNA sequence: TGCAGCGTTGAAGAACACGGAACCTATGGCTACACCTTC.

This clone was recorded a few times. This CDR3 is CALGQGNNQPQHF. The CDR3 DNA sequence: TGTGCCCTGGGACAGGGAAACAATCAGCCCCAGCATTTT. The V call is TRBV30, the J call TRBJ1-5; TRBD1 matches 9 bases. The length of the CDR3 is 13 residues. Trimming took 8 bases from V and 3 from J; bases not matched to a gene: 5. In germline, CDR1 is GTSNPN, CDR2 SVGIG (reference sequence).

This clone was counted once. The rearrangement links TRBV2 to TRBJ2-5; TRBD1 might be the D (6 bases). The CDR3 has 14 amino acids. Trimming removed 7 bases at V and 4 bases at J, with 16 bases between. The germline V gene has CDR1 SNHLY and CDR2 FYNNEI. The CDR3 region is CASTLQGLRETQYF. CDR3 bases: TGTGCCAGCACCCTCCAGGGGCTCAGAGAGACCCAGTACTTC.

The gene calls are TRBV2 and TRBJ2-3; D tentatively fits TRBD1 or TRBD2 (6 bases each). This CDR3 is built from 15 residues. V gave up 0 bases and J gave up 0 bases, with 7 bases separating them. Germline V gives CDR1 SNHLY, CDR2 FYNNEI. CDR3 DNA sequence: TGTGCCAGCAGTGAAGCGGGGGGCAGCACAGATACGCAGTATTTT. Translation: CASSEAGGSTDTQYF.